The 3 T cell receptor beta chains below come from one sample, sequenced in a study of blood T cell repertoires in COVID-19. Profiled with immunoSEQ multiplex PCR; TCRdb holds only in-frame clones, not every one. Among about 150,000 clones, roughly 87% were seen once, and the ten largest hold around 6.5%. Material for sequencing was PBMCs or T cells enriched from blood (not recorded which). These receptors all come from a woman aged 50 to 60 who had recovered from COVID-19.

The gene calls are TRBV30 and TRBJ2-1; 13 positions agree with TRBD2. CDR1 is GTSNPN and CDR2 is SVGIG in the germline V gene (reference sequence). This CDR3 has 15 residues. Trimming at V came to 4 bases and at J to 6 bases, leaving 6 bases not matched to a gene. The CDR3 DNA reads as TGTGCCTGGAAACTACTAGCGGGAGGGCCCAATGAGCAGTTCTTC. This translates into CAWKLLAGGPNEQFF.

V gene TRBV18 combines with J gene TRBJ2-1; 9 bases are a match to TRBD2. CDR1 is KGHSH and CDR2 is LQKENI in the germline V gene. The CDR3 is 13 residues long. J gave up 10 bases and V 4 bases, and 5 bases lay outside the gene matches. CDR3 loop: CASSLGGTSEQFF. The CDR3 region has the DNA TGTGCCAGCTCACTTGGCGGGACTAGCGAGCAGTTCTTC. The entire variable domain, with the rest obtained from reference TRBV18 and TRBJ2-1, is as follows: NAGVMQNPRHLVRRRGQEARLRCSPMKGHSHVYWYRQLPEEGLKFMVYLQKENIIDESGMPKERFSAEFPKEGPSILRIQQVVRGDSAAYFCASSLGGTSEQFFGPGTRLTVL.

This chain links TRBV21-1 with TRBJ1-5; the table's TRBD1 call for D was not verified on the DNA. TRBV21-1 is designated a pseudogene. CDR3 length: 19 residues. The CDR3 sequence is CASASGQGAIGGRYQPQHF. CDR3 sequence (DNA): TGTGCCAGCGCCTCCGGACAGGGGGCGATCGGCGGCCGATATCAGCCCCAGCATTTT.